A single sample is the source of the 8 T cell receptor beta chains below, sequenced in a study of blood T cell repertoires in COVID-19. Assay: immunoSEQ multiplex PCR; the TCRdb copy retains only in-frame clones and omits some. The profile shows over 250,000 clones, approximately 90% of them singletons. The sequencing sample was made of PBMCs or T cells enriched from blood (not recorded which). The receptors shown here come from a man aged 35-49 years who had recovered from COVID-19.

This sequence joins TRBV7-3 and TRBJ2-3, with D maybe TRBD2 (5 bases). The ends were cut back, 0 bases at V and 7 bases at J, with 11 bases in the middle. Germline CDR1 SGHTA, CDR2 FQGTGA. This CDR3 region has 14 residues. The CDR3 bases are TGTGCCAGCAGCTTAACTCCGACTATGTATACGCAGTATTTT. Amino acid sequence: CASSLTPTMYTQYF. Complete variable domain (other parts from reference TRBV7-3 and TRBJ2-3): GAGVSQTPSNKVTEKGKYVELRCDPISGHTALYWYRQSLGQGPEFLIYFQGTGAADDSGLPNDRFFAVRPEGSVSTLKIQRTERGDSAVYLCASSLTPTMYTQYFGPGTRLTVL.

V gene TRBV28 combines with J gene TRBJ2-4; D possibly corresponds to TRBD2 (7 bases). This CDR3 comprises 18 residues. CDR1 and CDR2 (germline): MDHEN, SYDVKM. V lost 4 bases to trimming and J lost 2 bases, with 21 bases between them. The CDR3 protein is CASSSPYREGASKNIQYF. The DNA of the CDR3 is TGTGCCAGCAGTTCACCTTACAGGGAGGGAGCTTCCAAAAACATTCAGTACTTC.

This chain joins TRBV24-1 and TRBJ2-5, with TRBD2 matching over 9 bases. This CDR3 has 13 amino acids. In germline, CDR1 is KGHDR, CDR2 SFDVKD. Trimming took 7 bases from V and 5 from J; bases not matched to a gene: 4. CDR3 DNA: TGTGCCACCAGGGCGGCGGGAGGGGAGACCCAGTACTTC. It encodes CATRAAGGETQYF.

The chain couples TRBV21-1 to TRBJ2-1; the DNA was not compared with TRBD2, the D call given in the table. TRBV21-1 is marked as a pseudogene. This CDR3 region has 14 residues. The DNA of the CDR3 is TGTGCCAGCGTCGGGACTAGCGGGACCGATGAGCAGTTCTTC. Residues: CASVGTSGTDEQFF.

The genes are TRBV6-5 and TRBJ2-1; TRBD2 matches at 11 bases. The V gene's germline CDR1 is MNHEY and CDR2 SVGAGI. This CDR3 has 15 amino acids. The junction had 5 bases not matched to a gene; V was cut back by 6 bases and J by 4 bases. CDR3 sequence: CASRQTSGAYNEQFF. Here the CDR3 DNA reads TGTGCCAGCAGGCAGACTAGCGGGGCTTACAATGAGCAGTTCTTC.

The CDR3 spells CATSARSGLDQPQHF. The CDR3 DNA reads TGTGCCACCAGCGCCCGTTCAGGGCTGGATCAGCCCCAGCATTTT. V usage is TRBV24-1 and J usage is TRBJ1-5; perhaps TRBD1 as D (5 bases). The V gene lost 7 bases and the J gene lost 5 bases, with 17 bases spanning the gap. Germline V CDR1 and CDR2: KGHDR, SFDVKD. The length of the CDR3 is 15 residues.

V is TRBV6-4 and J is TRBJ2-3; 12 bases line up with TRBD1. The CDR3 covers 15 residues. CDR1 and CDR2 from the germline V gene are MRHNA and SNTAGT. Losses at the gene ends were 2 bases for V and 4 bases for J; bases not matched to a gene: 1. The CDR3 nucleotides read TGTGCCAGCAGTGACGGGACAGGGGGCGCAGATACGCAGTATTTT. Translated, it gives CASSDGTGGADTQYF.

The chain uses TRBV19 and TRBJ1-2, with no clear D. CDR1 and CDR2 (germline): LNHDA, SQIVND (reference sequence). The CDR3 is 14 residues long. Trimming pared 7 bases from V and 4 bases from J, leaving 16 bases between. DNA for the CDR3: TGTGCCAGTACCGGCCAGGCAGATCCCTATGGCTACACCTTC. Residues: CASTGQADPYGYTF.